This T cell receptor (beta chain) comes out of a study of neoadjuvant anti-PD-1 for oral cavity cancer. About the study: Patients without progression got a fourth dose around day 43.

Sequenced by immunoSEQ multiplex PCR; TCRdb stores in-frame clones only, minus some. The table includes some 14,000 clones, about 77% detected once. This clone has a single count. Time point given: after neoadjuvant nivolumab, at surgical resection. V shed 4 bases and J shed 0 bases, with 16 bases lying between them. The CDR3 spans 16 residues. CDR1 SGDLS and CDR2 YYNGEE come from the germline V gene. The clonotype was recovered from a person aged 40 to 85 with oral cavity squamous cell carcinoma. The genes are TRBV9 and TRBJ2-5; possible D gene TRBD2, 6 bases. The source material was PBMCs, sampled after nivolumab (anti-PD-1) treatment. CDR3 sequence: CASSPGGLTYQETQYF. The CDR3 DNA is TGTGCCAGCAGCCCCGGGGGACTGACGTACCAAGAGACCCAGTACTTC.